The 2 T cell receptor beta chains presented below share a single source sample, sequenced in a study of T cell responses to AZD1222 COVID-19 vaccine. Assay used: immunoSEQ multiplex PCR; TCRdb lists only in-frame clones, some missing. The top ten hold roughly 13% of the sample, which has over 95,000 clones, around 94% seen once. The sample here was peripheral blood, taken on day 0 of AZD1222 vaccination. The receptor source for this set is an adult in good health.

The gene calls are TRBV2 and TRBJ1-3; D is ambiguous. The V gene lost 5 bases and the J gene lost 1 base, with 9 bases spanning the gap. The length of the CDR3 is 14 residues. Germline V lookup: CDR1 SNHLY, CDR2 FYNNEI. The CDR3 is CASSREASGNTIYF. CDR3 sequence (DNA): TGTGCCAGCAGTAGGGAGGCGTCTGGAAACACCATATATTTT.

The chain employs TRBV19 and TRBJ2-7, with D perhaps TRBD1 (5 bases). Germline lookup yields CDR1 LNHDA and CDR2 SQIVND (reference sequence). V dropped 8 bases and J dropped 6 bases, with 20 bases sitting between them. This CDR3 has 14 residues. As DNA, the CDR3 is TGTGCCAGTCGTAGGGGCGGAGTCCCTAGCGAGCAGTACTTC. It encodes CASRRGGVPSEQYF.